The rows below give T cell receptor beta chains drawn from one sample of a study of T cells after yellow fever vaccination. TCRdb re-called the 5' RACE reads through MiXCR, storing one row per CDR3 protein. The profile covers some 120,000 distinct CDR3 sequences, with over 8% appearing a single time and 30% to 40% taken by the ten largest. The sequences come from CD8+ T cells sorted from PBMCs, collected on the day of the yellow fever booster vaccination. Source of these receptors: a man aged 18 to 29 who received the YFV17D yellow fever vaccine. CDR3s include the opening cysteine and the closing phenylalanine or tryptophan. Fields, in order: J gene, CDR3 length, D gene, clone size, V gene, CDR3 DNA, CDR3 protein. D genes are given only for firm matches. Size values are once, few and many counts, or a class for expanded clones, and some rows have none.

TRBJ1-3 16 NA NA TRBV7-2 TGTGCCAGCAGCTTAGTTCGTGCCATTAATTGGAACACCATATATTTT CASSLVRAINWNTIYF
TRBJ2-1 14 NA few TRBV6-4 TGTGCCAGCAGTGAAACCGGGACAAACAATGAGCAGTTCTTC CASSETGTNNEQFF
TRBJ2-5 16 NA NA TRBV12-3/TRBV12-4 TGTGCCAGCAGTTTATTGGGCAGGGGTTATGAAGAGACCCAGTACTTC CASSLLGRGYEETQYF
TRBJ1-2 15 NA many TRBV27 TGTGCCAGCAGTCCAGGACCGGTAACTAACTATGGCTACACCTTC CASSPGPVTNYGYTF
TRBJ2-2 12 NA NA TRBV28 TGTGCCAGCAGTTTTGATCGCGGGGAGCTGTTTTTT CASSFDRGELFF
TRBJ1-2 14 NA few TRBV4-1 TGCGCCAGCAGCCAAGACAGGGGTCCTTATGGCTACACCTTC CASSQDRGPYGYTF
TRBJ2-5 17 NA many TRBV7-8 TGTGCCAGCAGCTTAGAATCCGGGACGCAAGGGAGGGAGACCCAGTACTTC CASSLESGTQGRETQYF
TRBJ2-6 15 NA few TRBV5-1 TGCGCCAGCAGCCCGTGGGAAGCTGGGGCCAACGTCCTGACTTTC CASSPWEAGANVLTF
TRBJ2-5 13 TRBD2 NA TRBV12-3/TRBV12-4 TGTGCCAGCAGGGGACTAGCGGTGGAAACCCAGTACTTC CASRGLAVETQYF
TRBJ2-3 12 NA once TRBV7-2 TGTGCCAGCAGATCCAACACAGATACGCAGTATTTT CASRSNTDTQYF
TRBJ2-1 13 NA NA TRBV19 TGTGCCAGTAGTTCGCTGTTGGGCAATGAGCAGTTCTTC CASSSLLGNEQFF
TRBJ2-5 14 NA many TRBV4-1 TGCGCCAGCAGCCAAGGGGCTATCCAAGAGACCCAGTACTTC CASSQGAIQETQYF
TRBJ2-3 14 NA few TRBV4-3 TGCGCCAGCAGCCAGTCGGTGGGCACAGATACGCAGTATTTT CASSQSVGTDTQYF
TRBJ2-1 14 TRBD2 few TRBV12-3/TRBV12-4 TGTGCCAGCAGTACCAGCGGGGGGGCCAATGAGCAGTTCTTC CASSTSGGANEQFF